This T cell receptor (beta chain) was found in a study of Graves' ophthalmopathy and Graves' hyperthyroidism. This clonotype was recorded at least ten times. RNA transcripts provided the template for amplifying TCR beta CDR3 regions. First-round RT-PCR used HTBI primers; second-round multiplex PCR followed. One entry per CDR3 protein, called by TCRdb with MiXCR from the multiplex PCR reads. Seen here are about 380,000 distinct CDR3 sequences, over 15% observed once, and the top ten hold around 7%. Germline V CDR1 and CDR2: LNHDA, SQIVND (reference sequence). This CDR3 is built from 12 residues. V lost 7 bases, J lost 4 bases, and 10 bases lay in between. PBMCs stemmed from roughly 9.7 ml of fresh peripheral blood.

This TCR derives from a woman between 18 and 29 years old with stable Graves' hyperthyroidism. Sequencing used peripheral blood. This sequence joins TRBV19 and TRBJ1-2; the D gene is possibly TRBD1 (5 bases). The CDR3 coding sequence is TGTGCCAGTACCGGACACGGCTATGGCTACACCTTC. Amino acids: CASTGHGYGYTF.